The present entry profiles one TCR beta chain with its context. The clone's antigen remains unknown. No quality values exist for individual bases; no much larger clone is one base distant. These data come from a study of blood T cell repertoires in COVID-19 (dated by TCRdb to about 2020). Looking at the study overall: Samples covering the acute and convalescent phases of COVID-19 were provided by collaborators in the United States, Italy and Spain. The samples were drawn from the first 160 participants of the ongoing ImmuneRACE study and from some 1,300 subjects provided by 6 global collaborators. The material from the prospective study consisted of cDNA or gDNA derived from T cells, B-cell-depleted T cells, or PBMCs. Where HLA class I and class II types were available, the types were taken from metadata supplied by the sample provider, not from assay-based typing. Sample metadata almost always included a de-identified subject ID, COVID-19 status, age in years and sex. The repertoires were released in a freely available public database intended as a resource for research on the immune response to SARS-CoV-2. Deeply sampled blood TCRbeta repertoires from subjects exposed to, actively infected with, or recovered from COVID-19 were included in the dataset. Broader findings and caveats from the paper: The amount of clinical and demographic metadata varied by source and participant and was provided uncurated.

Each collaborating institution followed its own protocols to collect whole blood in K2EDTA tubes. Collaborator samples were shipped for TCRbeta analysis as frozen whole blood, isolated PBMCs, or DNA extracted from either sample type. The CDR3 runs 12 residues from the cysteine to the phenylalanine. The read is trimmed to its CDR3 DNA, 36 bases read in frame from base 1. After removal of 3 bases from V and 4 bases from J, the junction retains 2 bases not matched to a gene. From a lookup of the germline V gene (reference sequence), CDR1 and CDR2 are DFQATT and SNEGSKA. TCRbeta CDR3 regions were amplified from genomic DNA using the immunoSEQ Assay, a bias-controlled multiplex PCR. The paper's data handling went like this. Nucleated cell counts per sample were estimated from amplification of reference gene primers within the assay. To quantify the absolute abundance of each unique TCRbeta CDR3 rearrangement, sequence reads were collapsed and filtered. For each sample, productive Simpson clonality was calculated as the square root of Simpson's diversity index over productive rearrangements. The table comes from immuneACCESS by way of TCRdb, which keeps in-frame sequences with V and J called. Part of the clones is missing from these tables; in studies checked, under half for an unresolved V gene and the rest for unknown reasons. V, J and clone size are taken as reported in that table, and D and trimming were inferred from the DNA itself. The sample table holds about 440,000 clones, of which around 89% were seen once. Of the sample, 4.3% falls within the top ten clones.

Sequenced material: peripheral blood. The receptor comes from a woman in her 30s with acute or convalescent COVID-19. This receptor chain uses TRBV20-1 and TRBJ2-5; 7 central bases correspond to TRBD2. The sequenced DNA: TGCAGTGCTAGTGGGGAGGGAGAGACCCAGTACTTC. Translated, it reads CSASGEGETQYF.